This T cell receptor beta chain stems from a study of patients and donors after allogeneic stem cell transplantation. In TCRdb, the RT-PCR reads were re-called with MiXCR into one record per CDR3 protein. The sample yields roughly 230,000 distinct CDR3 sequences, around 14% seen once. This clonotype was observed a few times. The sequencing input was blood, either unsorted or a sorted T cell fraction (not recorded which). The source of this sequence is a human donor who was either an allogeneic HSCT recipient or a stem cell or donor lymphocyte infusion donor (not recorded which). It is not recorded whose cells these are; they may come from a transplant donor.

CDR3 region: CASSHTTGGAETQYF. The CDR3 region has the DNA TGCGCCAGCAGCCACACTACAGGGGGCGCGGAGACCCAGTACTTC. The chain recombines TRBV5-1 with TRBJ2-5, with TRBD1 identical over 9 bases. Germline-derived CDR1 and CDR2 are SGHRS and YFSETQ. V lost 4 bases, J lost 5 bases, and 9 bases stayed unmatched. The CDR3 is 15 residues long. The full variable domain, completed using reference TRBV5-1 and TRBJ2-5, is KAGVTQTPRYLIKTRGQQVTLSCSPISGHRSVSWYQQTPGQGLQFLFEYFSETQRNKGNFPGRFSGRQFSNSRSEMNVSTLELGDSALYLCASSHTTGGAETQYFGPGTRLLVL.